The 20 T cell receptor beta chains below come from one sample, sequenced in a study of CD8+ T cells in alopecia areata. Extraction and reverse transcription of RNA yielded cDNA as the sequencing template. Libraries were prepared by immunoSEQ multiplex PCR; TCRdb keeps only in-frame clonotypes and omits some of them. The sample has about 150,000 clones, about 51% seen once. Documented treatment: oral pan-JAK inhibitor, 5-10 mg twice daily. Material: CD8+ T cells sorted from blood, obtained at week 4, from a patient treated with tofacitinib. These receptors all stem from a human donor with alopecia areata.

The chain's CDR3 is CASGLVNNEQFF. In DNA, the CDR3 is TGTGCTAGTGGTTTGGTAAACAATGAGCAGTTCTTC. The chain joins TRBV12-5 to TRBJ2-1; D gene unclear. Deletions cut 0 bases from V and 5 bases from J, with 2 bases between. The CDR3 sequence is 12 residues long. Germline lookup yields CDR1 LGHNT and CDR2 FRNRAP. The whole variable domain, filled in from reference TRBV12-5 and TRBJ2-1, reads DARVTQTPRHKVTEMGQEVTMRCQPILGHNTVFWYRQTMMQGLELLAYFRNRAPLDDSGMPKDRFSAEMPDATLATLKIQPSEPRDSAVYFCASGLVNNEQFFGPGTRLTVL.

The rearrangement uses TRBV5-4 and TRBJ2-3; D is unclear. Trimming stripped 0 bases from V and 5 bases from J, with 13 bases between. Germline CDR1 and CDR2: SGHNT and YYREEE (reference sequence). The CDR3 length is 15 residues. CDR3 amino acids: CASSLGADKGDTQYF. As DNA, the CDR3 is TGTGCCAGCAGCTTGGGGGCCGATAAGGGAGATACGCAGTATTTT.

This chain links TRBV5-1 with TRBJ2-7; D unresolved. CDR3 length equals 12 residues. Trimming removed 0 bases from V and 6 bases from J, with 7 bases in between. Germline loops: CDR1 SGHRS, CDR2 YFSETQ. Here the CDR3 DNA reads TGCGCCAGCAGCTTGGGGCAGGCCGAGCAGTACTTC. Its protein is CASSLGQAEQYF. Full variable domain (missing parts from reference TRBV5-1 and TRBJ2-7): KAGVTQTPRYLIKTRGQQVTLSCSPISGHRSVSWYQQTPGQGLQFLFEYFSETQRNKGNFPGRFSGRQFSNSRSEMNVSTLELGDSALYLCASSLGQAEQYFGPGTRLTVT.

This chain connects TRBV13 to TRBJ2-5; D unresolved. From germline, CDR1 is PRHDT and CDR2 FYEKMQ (reference sequence). Trimming took off 1 base at V and 2 bases at J, with 14 bases between the two ends. The CDR3 is 16 amino acids. This CDR3 reads CASSLDLSGKQETQYF. In DNA, the CDR3 is TGTGCCAGCAGCTTAGACCTGAGTGGTAAACAAGAGACCCAGTACTTC.

The V gene is TRBV27, the J gene TRBJ2-7; the D call may be TRBD1 or TRBD2 (6 bases each). The germline V and J ends were trimmed by 5 bases and 3 bases, with 14 bases remaining between them. The CDR3 length is 14 residues. CDR1 and CDR2 from the germline V gene are MNHEY and SMNVEV (reference sequence). CDR3 sequence reads: CASSPQGGFYEQYF. Written as DNA, the CDR3 is TGTGCCAGCAGTCCACAGGGAGGTTTCTACGAGCAGTACTTC.

The chain carries TRBV4-3 and TRBJ1-2; D might be TRBD1 (6 bases). Trimming cost V 0 bases and J 4 bases, with 12 bases left between them. Germline V gives CDR1 LGHNA, CDR2 YSLEER. The CDR3 covers 15 residues. In DNA form, the CDR3 reads TGCGCCAGCAGCCAAGAACCCGGGGGCCTCTATGGCTACACCTTC. Amino acids: CASSQEPGGLYGYTF.

This clone was seen a handful of times. V gene TRBV7-8 combines with J gene TRBJ2-3; D call uncertain. Germline V CDR1 and CDR2: SGHVS, FQNEAQ. The CDR3 loop spans 14 amino acids. Trimming left V 1 base short and J 0 bases short, with 5 bases between. The CDR3 loop reads CASSLVPSTDTQYF. CDR3 DNA sequence: TGTGCCAGCAGCTTAGTACCGAGCACAGATACGCAGTATTTT.

V is TRBV19 and J is TRBJ2-5, with D uncertain. Germline V gives CDR1 LNHDA, CDR2 SQIVND (reference sequence). The CDR3 has 14 residues. The ends were cut back, 6 bases at V and 4 bases at J, with 15 bases in the middle. CDR3 protein: CASRSGQTRETQYF. CDR3 bases: TGTGCCAGTAGATCCGGGCAAACCCGAGAGACCCAGTACTTC.

This clone appeared a single time. The J gene is TRBJ1-5, the V gene TRBV27; 9 nucleotides align to TRBD1. The CDR3 is 15 residues long. Germline CDR1 and CDR2: MNHEY and SMNVEV (reference sequence). V gave up 6 bases and J gave up 5 bases; unmatched junction bases: 8. This CDR3 is CASRPGTGYHQPQHF. In nucleotides, the CDR3 is TGTGCCAGCAGACCCGGGACAGGGTATCATCAGCCCCAGCATTTT.

CDR3 loop: CSVRTASGNTIYF. CDR3 nucleotide sequence: TGCAGCGTTCGAACAGCTTCTGGAAACACCATATATTTT. The chain carries TRBV29-1 and TRBJ1-3; D ambiguous. The CDR3 has 13 amino acids. CDR1 SQVTM and CDR2 ANQGSEA come from the germline V gene. Deletions cut 5 bases from V and 1 base from J, with 9 bases between.

The CDR3 sequence: CSATGTSQYF. DNA for the CDR3: TGCAGTGCCACCGGGACTTCGCAGTATTTT. The V and J genes are TRBV20-1 and TRBJ2-3; perhaps TRBD2 as D (6 bases). The CDR3 covers 10 residues. Germline V gene data show CDR1 as DFQATT and CDR2 as SNEGSKA (reference sequence). The V end lost 6 bases, the J end lost 10 bases, and 11 bases lay between the germline ends.

This clone showed up just a few times. The gene calls are TRBV29-1 and TRBJ2-1, with 9 nucleotides matching TRBD1. The V gene end was trimmed by 1 base and the J gene end by 4 bases; junction bases not matched to a gene: 8. The CDR3 runs to 16 residues. CDR1 is SQVTM and CDR2 is ANQGSEA in the germline V gene. The CDR3 sequence: CSVEVLLGTGYNEQFF. The CDR3 bases are TGCAGCGTTGAAGTCTTACTCGGGACAGGGTACAATGAGCAGTTCTTC.

The J gene is TRBJ2-1, the V gene TRBV4-1, with D perhaps matching TRBD2 (7 bases). Trimming removed 0 bases from V and 2 bases from J, with 11 bases in between. Germline V lookup: CDR1 MGHRA, CDR2 YSYEKL. The CDR3 consists of 16 residues. CDR3 sequence (DNA): TGCGCCAGCAGCCAAGATAAGGGGGGGACCTACAATGAGCAGTTCTTC. It specifies CASSQDKGGTYNEQFF.

The rearrangement uses TRBV13 and TRBJ1-2; perhaps TRBD1 as D (5 bases). The CDR3 sequence is 16 residues long. The germline gives CDR1 PRHDT, CDR2 FYEKMQ (reference sequence). Trimming cost V 3 bases and J 3 bases, with 17 bases left between them. CDR3 nucleotide sequence: TGTGCCAGCAGCTTGATTTGGGACGTGAAAGACTATGGCTACACCTTC. Translating it yields CASSLIWDVKDYGYTF.

This clone showed up just a few times. The chain has TRBV5-4 and TRBJ2-1; perhaps TRBD2 as D (5 bases). Germline V gene data show CDR1 as SGHNT and CDR2 as YYREEE (reference sequence). V was cut by 2 bases and J by 3 bases, with 6 bases left in between. This CDR3 contains 13 residues. This CDR3 is CASSFEGYNEQFF. The CDR3 DNA follows: TGTGCCAGCAGCTTTGAGGGCTACAATGAGCAGTTCTTC.

In this sample, this clone turned up a few times. This sequence joins TRBV7-9 and TRBJ2-7, with 9 nucleotides matching TRBD1. This CDR3 contains 15 residues. Per germline, CDR1 SEHNR and CDR2 FQNEAQ (reference sequence). V shed 0 bases, J shed 3 bases, and the junction held 3 bases outside the gene matches. The CDR3 here is CASSLATGGGYEQYF. Written as DNA, the CDR3 is TGTGCCAGCAGCTTAGCTACAGGGGGCGGCTACGAGCAGTACTTC.

This sequence joins TRBV29-1 and TRBJ2-7; 10 bases are shared with TRBD2. V lost 0 bases and J lost 6; bases outside the gene matches: 5. CDR1 is SQVTM, CDR2 ANQGSEA, per germline. CDR3 length: 14 residues. CDR3 loop: CSVEDPSGGAEQYF. CDR3 sequence (DNA): TGCAGCGTTGAAGACCCTAGCGGGGGAGCCGAGCAGTACTTC.

The chain couples TRBV9 to TRBJ2-7; possibly TRBD1 for D (6 bases). V shed 0 bases and J shed 5 bases, with 12 bases lying between them. The CDR3 has 14 residues. The germline V gene encodes CDR1 SGDLS and CDR2 YYNGEE. This chain's CDR3 is CASSVDTGRDEQYF. The DNA for the CDR3 is TGTGCCAGCAGCGTAGATACAGGGCGAGACGAGCAGTACTTC.

This rearrangement joins TRBV9 to TRBJ2-4, with a tentative D call TRBD1 (5 bases). V dropped 2 bases and J dropped 5 bases, with 14 bases sitting between them. The CDR3 runs 15 residues. CDR1 and CDR2 (germline): SGDLS, YYNGEE. CDR3 bases: TGTGCCAGCAGCGTCGACAGTGCACGGCAAAACATTCAGTACTTC. It encodes CASSVDSARQNIQYF.

This clone was counted only a few times. The V gene is TRBV6-5, the J gene TRBJ1-3, with D maybe TRBD1 (5 bases). Germline V gives CDR1 MNHEY, CDR2 SVGAGI. This CDR3 comprises 14 residues. V lost 5 bases, J lost 0 bases, and 8 bases lay in between. The CDR3 coding sequence is TGTGCCAGCAGTCCAGGGTCCTCTGGAAACACCATATATTTT. It codes for CASSPGSSGNTIYF.